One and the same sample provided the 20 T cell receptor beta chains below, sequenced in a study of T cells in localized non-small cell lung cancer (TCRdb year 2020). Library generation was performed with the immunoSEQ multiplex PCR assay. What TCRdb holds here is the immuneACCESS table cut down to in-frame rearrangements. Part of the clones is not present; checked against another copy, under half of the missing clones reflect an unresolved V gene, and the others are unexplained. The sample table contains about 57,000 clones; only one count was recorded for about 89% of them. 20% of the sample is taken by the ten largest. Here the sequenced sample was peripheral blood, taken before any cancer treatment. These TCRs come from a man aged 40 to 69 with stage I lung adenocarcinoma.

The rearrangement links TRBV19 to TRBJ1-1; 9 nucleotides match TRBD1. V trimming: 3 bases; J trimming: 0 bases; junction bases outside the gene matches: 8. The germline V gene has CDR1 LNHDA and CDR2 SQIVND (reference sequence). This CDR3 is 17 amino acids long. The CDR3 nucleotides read TGTGCCAGTAGTATTTACAGGGGGCGATCAGTGAACACTGAAGCTTTCTTT. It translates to CASSIYRGRSVNTEAFF.

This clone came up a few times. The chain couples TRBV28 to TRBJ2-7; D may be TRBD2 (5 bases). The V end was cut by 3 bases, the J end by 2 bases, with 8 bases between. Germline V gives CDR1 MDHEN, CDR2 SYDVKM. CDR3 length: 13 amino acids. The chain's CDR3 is CASSFTGTYEQYF. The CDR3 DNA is TGTGCCAGCAGTTTCACGGGGACCTACGAGCAGTACTTC.

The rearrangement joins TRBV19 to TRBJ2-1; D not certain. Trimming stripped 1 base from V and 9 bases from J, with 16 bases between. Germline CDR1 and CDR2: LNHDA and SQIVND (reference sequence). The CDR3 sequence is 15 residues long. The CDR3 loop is CASSIAPGARLEQFF. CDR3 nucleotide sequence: TGTGCCAGTAGTATAGCCCCTGGCGCGCGACTTGAGCAGTTCTTC.

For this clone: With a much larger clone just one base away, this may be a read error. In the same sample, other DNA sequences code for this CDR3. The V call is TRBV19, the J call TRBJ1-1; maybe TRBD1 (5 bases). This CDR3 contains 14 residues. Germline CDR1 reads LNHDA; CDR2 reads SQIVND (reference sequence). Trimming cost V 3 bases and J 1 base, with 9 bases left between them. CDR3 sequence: CASSIGRGNTEAFF. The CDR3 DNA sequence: TGTGCCAGTAGTATTGGAAGGGGGAACACTGAAGCTTTCTTT. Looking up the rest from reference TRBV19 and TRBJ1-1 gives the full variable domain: DGGITQSPKYLFRKEGQNVTLSCEQNLNHDAMYWYRQDPGQGLRLIYYSQIVNDFQKGDIAEGYSVSREKKESFPLTVTSAQKNPTAFYLCASSIGRGNTEAFFGQGTRLTVV.

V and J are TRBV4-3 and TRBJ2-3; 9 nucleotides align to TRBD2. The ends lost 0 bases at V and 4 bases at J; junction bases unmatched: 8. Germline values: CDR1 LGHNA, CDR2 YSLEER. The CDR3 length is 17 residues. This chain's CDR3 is CASSQEISGSFADTQYF. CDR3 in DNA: TGCGCCAGCAGCCAAGAGATTAGCGGGAGTTTTGCAGATACGCAGTATTTT.

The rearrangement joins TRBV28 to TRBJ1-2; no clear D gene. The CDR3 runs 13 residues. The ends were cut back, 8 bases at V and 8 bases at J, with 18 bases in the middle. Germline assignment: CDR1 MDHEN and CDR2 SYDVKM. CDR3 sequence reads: CASLSGIVGGYTF. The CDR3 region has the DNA TGTGCCAGCCTTTCCGGAATCGTCGGCGGCTACACCTTC.

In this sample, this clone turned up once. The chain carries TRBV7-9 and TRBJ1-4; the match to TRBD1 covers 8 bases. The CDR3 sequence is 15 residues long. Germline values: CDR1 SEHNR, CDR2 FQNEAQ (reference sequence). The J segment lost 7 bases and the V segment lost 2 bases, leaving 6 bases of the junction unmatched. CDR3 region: CASSLIRDRGEKLFF. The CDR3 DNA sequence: TGTGCCAGCAGCTTAATCCGAGACAGGGGTGAAAAACTGTTTTTT.

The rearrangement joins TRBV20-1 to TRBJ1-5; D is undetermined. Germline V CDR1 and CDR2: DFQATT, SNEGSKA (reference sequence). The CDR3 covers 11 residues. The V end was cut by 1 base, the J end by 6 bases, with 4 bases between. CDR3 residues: CSARGTQPQHF. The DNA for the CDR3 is TGCAGTGCTAGAGGGACTCAGCCCCAGCATTTT.

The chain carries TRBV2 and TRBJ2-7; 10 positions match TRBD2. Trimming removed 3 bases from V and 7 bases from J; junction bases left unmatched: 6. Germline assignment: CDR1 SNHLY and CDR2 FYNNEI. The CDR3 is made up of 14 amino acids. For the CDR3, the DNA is TGTGCCAGCAGTGATAGCGGGAGGCTATGGGAGCAGTACTTC. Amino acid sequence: CASSDSGRLWEQYF.

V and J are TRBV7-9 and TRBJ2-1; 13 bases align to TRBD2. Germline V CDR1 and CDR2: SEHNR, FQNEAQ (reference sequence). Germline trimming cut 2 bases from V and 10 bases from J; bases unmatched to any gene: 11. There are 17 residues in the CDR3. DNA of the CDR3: TGTGCCAGCAGCTTAACAGGGGTAGGGACTAGCGGGATCGAGCAGTTCTTC. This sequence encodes CASSLTGVGTSGIEQFF.

CDR3 amino acids: CASSYGRETQYF. The CDR3 nucleotides are TGTGCCAGCAGCTATGGTCGGGAGACCCAGTACTTC. The chain employs TRBV5-6 and TRBJ2-5; unclear D gene. V gave up 3 bases and J gave up 5 bases, with 8 bases separating them. Germline CDR1 reads SGHDT; CDR2 reads YYEEEE. This CDR3 is 12 amino acids long.

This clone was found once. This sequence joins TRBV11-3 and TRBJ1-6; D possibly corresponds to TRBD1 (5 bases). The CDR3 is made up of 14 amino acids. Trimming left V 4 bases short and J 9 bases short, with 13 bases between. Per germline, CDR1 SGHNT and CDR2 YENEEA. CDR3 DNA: TGTGCCAGCAGCTCTGGACAAGGGATTTCACCCCTCCACTTT. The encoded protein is CASSSGQGISPLHF. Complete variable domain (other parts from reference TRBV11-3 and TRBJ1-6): EAGVVQSPRYKIIEKKQPVAFWCNPISGHNTLYWYLQNLGQGPELLIRYENEEAVDDSQLPKDRFSAERLKGVDSTLKIQPAELGDSAVYLCASSSGQGISPLHFGNGTRLTVT.

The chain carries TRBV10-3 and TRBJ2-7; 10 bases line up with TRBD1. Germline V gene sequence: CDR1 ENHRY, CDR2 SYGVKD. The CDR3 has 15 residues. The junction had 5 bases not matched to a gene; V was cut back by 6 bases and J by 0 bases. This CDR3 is CAISPGQGSSYEQYF. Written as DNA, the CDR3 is TGTGCCATCAGCCCGGGACAGGGGAGCTCCTACGAGCAGTACTTC.

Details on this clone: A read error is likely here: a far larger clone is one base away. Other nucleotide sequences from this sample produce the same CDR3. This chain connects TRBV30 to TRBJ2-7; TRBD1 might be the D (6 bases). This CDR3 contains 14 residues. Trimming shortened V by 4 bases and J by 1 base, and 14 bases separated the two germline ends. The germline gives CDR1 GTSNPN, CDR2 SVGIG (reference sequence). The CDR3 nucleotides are TGTGCCTGGATGTTTGGACAGTATTCCTACGAGCAGTACTTC. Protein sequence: CAWMFGQYSYEQYF.

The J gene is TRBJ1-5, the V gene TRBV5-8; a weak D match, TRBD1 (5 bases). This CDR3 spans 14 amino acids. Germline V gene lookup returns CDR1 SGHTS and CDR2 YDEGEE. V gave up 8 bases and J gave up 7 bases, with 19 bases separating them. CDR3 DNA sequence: TGTGCCAGTCAGCTTGGGGACGGCGGGCAGCCCCAGCATTTT. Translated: CASQLGDGGQPQHF. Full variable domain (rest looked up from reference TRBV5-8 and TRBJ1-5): EAGVTQSPTHLIKTRGQQATLRCSPISGHTSVYWYQQALGLGLQFLLWYDEGEERNRGNFPPRFSGRQFPNYSSELNVNALELEDSALYLCASQLGDGGQPQHFGDGTRLSIL.

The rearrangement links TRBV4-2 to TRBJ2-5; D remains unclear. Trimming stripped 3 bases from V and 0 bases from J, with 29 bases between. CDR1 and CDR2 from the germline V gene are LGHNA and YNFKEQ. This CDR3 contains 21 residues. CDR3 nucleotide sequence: TGTGCCAGCAGCCAGGCCGCGTTCCGGGCTCAAGTCCAAGGGCACCAAGAGACCCAGTACTTC. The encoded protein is CASSQAAFRAQVQGHQETQYF.

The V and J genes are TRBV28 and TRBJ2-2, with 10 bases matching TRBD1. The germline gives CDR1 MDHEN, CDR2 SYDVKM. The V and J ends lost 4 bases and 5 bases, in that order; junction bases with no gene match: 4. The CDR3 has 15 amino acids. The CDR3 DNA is TGTGCCAGCAGTTCGACAGGGGGCAAGACCGGGGAGCTGTTTTTT. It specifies CASSSTGGKTGELFF.

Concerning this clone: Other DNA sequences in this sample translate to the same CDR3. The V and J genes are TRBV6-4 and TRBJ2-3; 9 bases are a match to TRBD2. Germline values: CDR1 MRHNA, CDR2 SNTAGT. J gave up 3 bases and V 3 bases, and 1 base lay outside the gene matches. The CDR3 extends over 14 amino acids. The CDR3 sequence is CASSEAGGTDTQYF. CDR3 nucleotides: TGTGCCAGCAGTGAAGCGGGAGGAACAGATACGCAGTATTTT.

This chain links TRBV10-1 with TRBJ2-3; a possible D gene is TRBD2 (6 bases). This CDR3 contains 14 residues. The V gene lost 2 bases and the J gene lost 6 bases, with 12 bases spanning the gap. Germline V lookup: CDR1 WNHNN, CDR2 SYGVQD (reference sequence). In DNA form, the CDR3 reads TGCGCCAGCAGTGAGATGGCTAGCGCTGATACGCAGTATTTT. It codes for CASSEMASADTQYF.

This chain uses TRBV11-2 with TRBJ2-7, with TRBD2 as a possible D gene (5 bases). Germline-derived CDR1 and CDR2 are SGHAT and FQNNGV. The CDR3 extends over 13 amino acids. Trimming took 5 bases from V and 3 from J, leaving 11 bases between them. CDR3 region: CASSRDRDYEQYF. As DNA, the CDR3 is TGTGCCAGCAGCCGTGACCGGGACTACGAGCAGTACTTC.